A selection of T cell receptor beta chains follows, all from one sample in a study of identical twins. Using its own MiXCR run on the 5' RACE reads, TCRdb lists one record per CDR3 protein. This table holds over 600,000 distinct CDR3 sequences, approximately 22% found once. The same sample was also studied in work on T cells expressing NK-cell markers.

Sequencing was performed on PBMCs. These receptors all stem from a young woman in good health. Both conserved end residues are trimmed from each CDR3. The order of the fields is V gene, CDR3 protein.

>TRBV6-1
ASSETGGLNEQF
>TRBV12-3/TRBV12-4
ASAGYGYT
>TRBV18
ASSPRRLNNEQF
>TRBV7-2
ASSLNGDLAQY
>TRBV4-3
ASSHTSGIYNEQF
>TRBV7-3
ASSPGLRAEAF
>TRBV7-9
ASSTGETSTLLLWQY
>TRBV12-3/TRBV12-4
ASSLSVSGNTIY
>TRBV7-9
ASSVGNQPQH
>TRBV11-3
ASSAAGNEQF
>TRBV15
ATSRGHYEQY
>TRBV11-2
ASSPGGAQF
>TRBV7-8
ASSLGPSGGTGELF
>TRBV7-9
ASSPLRGGVNYEQY
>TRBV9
ASSTGGIGHNEQF
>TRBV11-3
ASSLTSGGVGEQF
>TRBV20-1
SASTQETQY
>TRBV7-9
ASSYHRVSDTEAF
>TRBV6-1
ASRTSKWNYEQY
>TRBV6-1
ASRPDRTYGNTIY
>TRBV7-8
ASSLLYGDTQY
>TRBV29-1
SVSGEETQY
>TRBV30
AWSRTSGQETQY
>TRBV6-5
ASSSSGGLEPY
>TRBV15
ATSGYRARNEQF
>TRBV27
ASSIFSGYAEAF
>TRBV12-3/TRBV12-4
ASRGPVTEAF
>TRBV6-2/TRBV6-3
ASRTSGDPSDTQY
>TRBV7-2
ASSLRWREVFLNEQF
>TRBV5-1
ASSQQEYYNEQF
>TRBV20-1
SARGPGYEQF
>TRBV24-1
ATSEGPTGTGELF
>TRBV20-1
SARGGFYGYT
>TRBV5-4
ASSFRNTNYGYT
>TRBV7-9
ASSLAPGRRNEQF
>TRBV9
ASSVALVAGKYEQY
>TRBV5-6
ASNDRGAEQY
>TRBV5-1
ASSGAGTLNSPLH
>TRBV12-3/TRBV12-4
ASRRGASTDTQY
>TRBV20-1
GARDVWEEKLF
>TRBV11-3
ASKIGGTQETQY
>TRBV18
ASSPSSQAYEQY
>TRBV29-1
SVVSLTTEAF
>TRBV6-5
ASSSSGTAYYGYT
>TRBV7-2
ASSLLFGSPDTQY
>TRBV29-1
SVRPGSVVETQY
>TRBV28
ASSNGVATYNEQF
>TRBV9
ASSAPSSGSYNEQF
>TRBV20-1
SARQGWNTEAF
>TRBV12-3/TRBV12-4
ASLGPRDTGELF
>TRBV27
ASSFLQGFRDSPLH
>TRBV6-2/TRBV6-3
ASSRPTSGSYNEQF
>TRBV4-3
ASSQDHGNTIY
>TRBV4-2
ASSQAAGEDSPLH
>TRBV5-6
ASSLRNYGYT
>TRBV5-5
ASSLGAGGSNQPQH
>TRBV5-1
ASSLALSGGIYEQY
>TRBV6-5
ASSPGVGEQF
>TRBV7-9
ASSFSGTYNEKLF